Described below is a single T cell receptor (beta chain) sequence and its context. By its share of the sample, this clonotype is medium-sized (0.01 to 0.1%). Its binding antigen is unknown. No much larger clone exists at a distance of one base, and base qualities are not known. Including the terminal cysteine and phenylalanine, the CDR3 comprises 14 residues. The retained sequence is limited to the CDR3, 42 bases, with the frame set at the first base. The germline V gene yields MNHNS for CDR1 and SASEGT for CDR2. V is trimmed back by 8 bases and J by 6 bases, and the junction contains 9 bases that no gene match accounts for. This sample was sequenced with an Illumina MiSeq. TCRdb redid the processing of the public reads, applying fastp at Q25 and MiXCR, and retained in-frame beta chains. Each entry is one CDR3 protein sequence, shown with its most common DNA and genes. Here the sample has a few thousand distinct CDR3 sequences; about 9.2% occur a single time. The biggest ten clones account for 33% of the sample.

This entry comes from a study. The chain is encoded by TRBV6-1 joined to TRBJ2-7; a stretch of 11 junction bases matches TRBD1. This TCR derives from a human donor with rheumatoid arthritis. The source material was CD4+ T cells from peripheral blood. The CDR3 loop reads CASAAGTGGREQYF. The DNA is TGTGCCAGCGCCGCCGGGACAGGGGGTCGCGAGCAGTACTTC.